This T cell receptor (beta chain) was sequenced in a study of radiation and T cells in renal cell carcinoma. Trimming took 5 bases from V and 3 from J, leaving 4 bases between them. In germline, CDR1 is SEHNR, CDR2 FQNEAQ (reference sequence). This CDR3 is built from 11 residues. Time point indicated: blood 4 weeks post-SBRT, at nephrectomy. The treatment was: 15 Gy SBRT to primary tumor, nephrectomy 4 weeks later. Produced via immunoSEQ multiplex PCR; TCRdb's table is partial and in-frame only. The sample shows 150,000 to 200,000 clones, about 88% of them seen only once. The source is a woman in her forties or fifties with renal cell carcinoma. The chain combines TRBV7-9 with TRBJ1-1; D is uncertain. The material was blood, obtained from a patient whose treatment included radiotherapy and nephrectomy. The CDR3 DNA reads TGTGCCAGCAGCATGTACACTGAAGCTTTCTTT. Residues: CASSMYTEAFF.